This T cell receptor beta chain was obtained from a study of identical twins. The CDR3 totals 16 residues. The junction had 3 bases not matched to a gene; V was cut back by 0 bases and J by 1 base. Germline values: CDR1 MGHRA, CDR2 YSYEKL. This clonotype was detected ten times or more. TCRdb fed the 5' RACE reads into MiXCR, producing one record per CDR3 protein. Of about 240,000 distinct CDR3 sequences listed, over 9.5% were seen once; the top ten hold 10%. V usage is TRBV4-1 and J usage is TRBJ1-1, with 9 bases lining up with TRBD1. The TCR sequence derives from a man aged 50-60 years in good health. Sequenced input: memory T cells sorted from blood. DNA for the CDR3: TGCGCCAGCAGCCAAGATCGACAGGGGGGGAACACTGAAGCTTTCTTT. Its translation is CASSQDRQGGNTEAFF.